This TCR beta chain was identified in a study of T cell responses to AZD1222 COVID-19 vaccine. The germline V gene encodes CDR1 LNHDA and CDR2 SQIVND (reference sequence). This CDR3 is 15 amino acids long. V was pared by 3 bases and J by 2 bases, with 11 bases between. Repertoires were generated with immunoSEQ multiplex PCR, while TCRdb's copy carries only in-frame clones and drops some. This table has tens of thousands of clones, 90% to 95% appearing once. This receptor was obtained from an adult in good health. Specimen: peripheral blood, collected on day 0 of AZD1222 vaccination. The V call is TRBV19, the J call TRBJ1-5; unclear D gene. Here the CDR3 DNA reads TGTGCCAGTAGTATGGGCCTAACGGGCAATCAGCCCCAGCATTTT. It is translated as CASSMGLTGNQPQHF.